These 23 T cell receptor beta chains originate from one sample sequenced in a study of control samples from healthy donors and cancer patients. This table comes from immunoSEQ multiplex PCR, and its TCRdb copy is limited to in-frame clones, with some not included. Found here are around 57,000 clones, around 90% of them singletons; the top ten hold around 1%. Sample: PBMCs. All receptors come from a man aged 25 to 45 with colorectal cancer.

The chain uses TRBV15 and TRBJ2-2; D is undetermined. The CDR3 length is 14 residues. V lost 3 bases, J lost 7 bases, and 12 bases lay in between. Germline V lookup: CDR1 LNHNV, CDR2 YYDKDF (reference sequence). CDR3 residues: CATSSVRWGGELFF. CDR3 sequence (DNA): TGTGCCACCAGCAGTGTCCGATGGGGCGGGGAGCTGTTTTTT.

The V call is TRBV11-2, the J call TRBJ2-1, with 15 nucleotides matching TRBD2. The CDR3 contains 16 residues. J gave up 9 bases and V 1 base, and 4 bases lay outside the gene matches. CDR1 and CDR2 (germline): SGHAT, FQNNGV. The chain's CDR3 is CASSLGTGLAGGEQFF. DNA for the CDR3: TGTGCCAGCAGCTTAGGAACGGGACTAGCGGGGGGTGAGCAGTTCTTC.

The V and J genes are TRBV29-1 and TRBJ2-2; 8 bases align to TRBD1. V gave up 4 bases and J gave up 2 bases; unmatched junction bases: 9. The CDR3 totals 16 residues. Looked up from germline, CDR1 is SQVTM and CDR2 is ANQGSEA. CDR3: CSVAPGTGSNTGELFF. DNA for the CDR3: TGCAGCGTTGCCCCGGGGACAGGTTCCAACACCGGGGAGCTGTTTTTT.

The chain combines TRBV10-3 with TRBJ2-3; D is perhaps TRBD1 or TRBD2 (5 bases each). CDR1 ENHRY and CDR2 SYGVKD come from the germline V gene. V lost 10 bases and J lost 3, with 11 bases in between. The CDR3 length is 12 residues. CDR3 loop: CATGTITDTQYF. CDR3 in DNA: TGTGCCACAGGGACGATTACAGATACGCAGTATTTT.

The genes are TRBV19 and TRBJ2-1; D is unresolved. CDR3 size: 15 residues. V was clipped by 1 base and J by 7 bases, with 14 bases between them. CDR1 and CDR2 from the germline V gene are LNHDA and SQIVND (reference sequence). CDR3: CASSIGRPISNEQFF. As DNA, the CDR3 is TGTGCCAGTAGTATAGGTCGCCCCATCAGTAATGAGCAGTTCTTC.

The chain combines TRBV18 with TRBJ2-1; 9 bases agree with TRBD1. V shed 1 base, J shed 2 bases, and the junction held 6 bases outside the gene matches. CDR1 and CDR2 from the germline V gene are KGHSH and LQKENI. CDR3 length: 17 amino acids. This chain's CDR3 is CASSPRVQGAAYNEQFF. The CDR3 nucleotides read TGTGCCAGCTCACCACGGGTACAGGGGGCGGCCTACAATGAGCAGTTCTTC.

V is TRBV29-1 and J is TRBJ1-6; D is ambiguous. Deletions cut 3 bases from V and 7 bases from J, with 13 bases between. The germline gives CDR1 SQVTM, CDR2 ANQGSEA. The CDR3 is 14 amino acids. Here the CDR3 DNA reads TGCAGCGTTGATAGGGCAGACGGAAATTCACCCCTCCACTTT. It encodes CSVDRADGNSPLHF. The whole variable domain, filled in from reference TRBV29-1 and TRBJ1-6, reads SAVISQKPSRDICQRGTSLTIQCQVDSQVTMMFWYRQQPGQSLTLIATANQGSEATYESGFVIDKFPISRPNLTFSTLTVSNMSPEDSSIYLCSVDRADGNSPLHFGNGTRLTVT.

The CDR3 region is CASSPMRDGTQYF. In nucleotides, the CDR3 is TGTGCCAGCTCACCGATGAGGGACGGTACGCAGTATTTT. The chain is built from TRBV18 and TRBJ2-3; the D call may be TRBD1 or TRBD2 (5 bases each). V dropped 3 bases and J dropped 8 bases, with 12 bases sitting between them. The CDR3 extends over 13 amino acids. The germline V gene encodes CDR1 KGHSH and CDR2 LQKENI.

V gene TRBV5-1 combines with J gene TRBJ1-6; no reliable D call. Germline V gene data show CDR1 as SGHRS and CDR2 as YFSETQ. There are 14 residues in the CDR3. Between the trimmed V and J ends, which lost 3 bases and 6 bases, there was a span of 10 bases. The CDR3 DNA reads as TGCGCCAGCAGCTCCCTTTTCGGTAATTCACCCCTCCACTTT. It yields the protein CASSSLFGNSPLHF.

The chain links TRBV13 to TRBJ2-1; the D gene is possibly TRBD1 (5 bases). V lost 4 bases to trimming and J lost 6 bases, with 19 bases between them. The germline V gene has CDR1 PRHDT and CDR2 FYEKMQ (reference sequence). This CDR3 comprises 16 residues. CDR3 sequence reads: CASSSTIQGFGNEQFF. CDR3 DNA sequence: TGTGCCAGCAGCTCCACTATCCAGGGATTCGGCAATGAGCAGTTCTTC. Combining the CDR3 with reference TRBV13 and TRBJ2-1 gives the whole variable domain AAGVIQSPRHLIKEKRETATLKCYPIPRHDTVYWYQQGPGQDPQFLISFYEKMQSDKGSIPDRFSAQQFSDYHSELNMSSLELGDSALYFCASSSTIQGFGNEQFFGPGTRLTVL.

The chain links TRBV19 to TRBJ1-5; D unresolved. V lost 3 bases and J lost 6, with 9 bases in between. The germline CDR1 and CDR2 sequences are LNHDA and SQIVND (reference sequence). The CDR3 totals 13 residues. CDR3 sequence: CASSIQVGQPQHF. In DNA form, the CDR3 reads TGTGCCAGTAGTATTCAGGTGGGTCAGCCCCAGCATTTT.

J is TRBJ1-1 and V is TRBV19; tentative D call: TRBD1 (5 bases). The CDR3 runs 14 residues. In germline, CDR1 is LNHDA, CDR2 SQIVND (reference sequence). V was pared by 3 bases and J by 3 bases, with 11 bases between. Here the CDR3 reads CASSMVGVYTEAFF. CDR3 coding DNA: TGTGCCAGTAGTATGGTAGGGGTGTACACTGAAGCTTTCTTT.

This rearrangement joins TRBV6-5 to TRBJ2-3, with TRBD1 matching 7 bases. J lost 1 base, V lost 0 bases, and 4 bases had no gene match. The CDR3 loop spans 16 amino acids. CDR1 is MNHEY and CDR2 is SVGAGI in the germline V gene. The CDR3, as DNA: TGTGCCAGCAGTTACTCAGAGGGGGCAGGCACAGATACGCAGTATTTT. It encodes CASSYSEGAGTDTQYF.

This rearrangement joins TRBV6-5 to TRBJ2-2; D remains unclear. Germline V CDR1 and CDR2: MNHEY, SVGAGI. V gave up 10 bases and J gave up 4 bases, with 19 bases separating them. CDR3 length: 15 amino acids. DNA of the CDR3: TGTGCCACCTGCCCGTTATCCGCCCCCACCGGGGAGCTGTTTTTT. Its protein is CATCPLSAPTGELFF.

This rearrangement joins TRBV20-1 to TRBJ1-2, with 7 bases aligning to TRBD1. Germline V gene data show CDR1 as DFQATT and CDR2 as SNEGSKA (reference sequence). V trimming: 2 bases; J trimming: 12 bases; junction bases outside the gene matches: 6. The CDR3 is 11 amino acids. CDR3 protein: CSARTGASNTF. The CDR3 DNA reads TGCAGTGCTAGAACAGGGGCGTCAAACACCTTC.

The V call is TRBV2, the J call TRBJ2-2; D call uncertain. This CDR3 is 17 amino acids long. CDR1 and CDR2 from the germline V gene are SNHLY and FYNNEI. The V end was cut by 11 bases, the J end by 3 bases, with 25 bases between. CDR3 amino acids: CASERLGWSGDTGELFF. CDR3 DNA sequence: TGTGCCTCAGAGAGGCTTGGTTGGTCCGGAGACACCGGGGAGCTGTTTTTT.

This chain uses TRBV6-4 with TRBJ2-3; D call uncertain. Between the trimmed V and J ends, which lost 2 bases and 2 bases, there was a span of 11 bases. Germline assignment: CDR1 MRHNA and CDR2 SNTAGT. The CDR3 length is 15 residues. The CDR3 region is CASSDGEENTDTQYF. As DNA, the CDR3 is TGTGCCAGCAGTGACGGAGAGGAAAACACAGATACGCAGTATTTT.

Written as DNA, the CDR3 is TGTGCCAGCAGCCCCAGGGGGGGCACCGGGGAGCTGTTTTTT. Its translation is CASSPRGGTGELFF. V is TRBV6-5 and J is TRBJ2-2; D is tentatively TRBD1 or TRBD2 (7 bases each). The V end lost 6 bases, the J end lost 4 bases, and 12 bases lay between the germline ends. The V gene's germline CDR1 is MNHEY and CDR2 SVGAGI. CDR3 length equals 14 residues.

The chain employs TRBV6-5 and TRBJ2-1, with unresolved D. This CDR3 has 11 amino acids. V lost 8 bases and J 4 bases, leaving 6 bases between the germline ends. The germline CDR1 and CDR2 sequences are MNHEY and SVGAGI. CDR3 sequence (DNA): TGTGCCAGCTCCACTTACAATGAGCAGTTCTTC. Translating gives CASSTYNEQFF.

In DNA form, the CDR3 reads TGCGCCAGCAGCTCATCGGGATGGAACACCGGGGAGCTGTTTTTT. Translation: CASSSSGWNTGELFF. This sequence joins TRBV4-1 and TRBJ2-2; perhaps TRBD2 as D (5 bases). Germline V gene sequence: CDR1 MGHRA, CDR2 YSYEKL. CDR3 length equals 15 residues. With 5 bases removed from V and 1 base from J, the gap between germline ends came to 11 bases.

Only a few counts were recorded for this clone. V is TRBV3-1 (or the pseudogene TRBV3-2) and J is TRBJ1-1; D not resolved. The CDR3 has 14 residues. Germline lookup yields CDR1 LGHDT and CDR2 YNNKEL (reference sequence). Trimming shortened V by 7 bases and J by 1 base, and 13 bases separated the two germline ends. CDR3 sequence (DNA): TGTGCCAGCACATCTGGTGGGAGGAACACTGAAGCTTTCTTT. It is translated as CASTSGGRNTEAFF.

CDR3 in DNA: TGTGCCAGCAGACACGGGATCCACAATGAGCAGTTCTTC. Translation: CASRHGIHNEQFF. The chain carries TRBV28 and TRBJ2-1; possible D gene TRBD2, 5 bases. CDR3 size: 13 residues. V lost 6 bases, J lost 5 bases, and 11 bases lay in between. Germline CDR1 is MDHEN and CDR2 is SYDVKM.

This clone appeared a single time. This rearrangement joins TRBV24-1 to TRBJ2-7; unclear D gene. Trimming removed 9 bases at V and 4 bases at J, with 9 bases between. The length of the CDR3 is 11 residues. Per germline, CDR1 KGHDR and CDR2 SFDVKD. This CDR3 is CATSQGYEQYF. DNA of the CDR3: TGTGCCACCTCTCAAGGGTACGAGCAGTACTTC.